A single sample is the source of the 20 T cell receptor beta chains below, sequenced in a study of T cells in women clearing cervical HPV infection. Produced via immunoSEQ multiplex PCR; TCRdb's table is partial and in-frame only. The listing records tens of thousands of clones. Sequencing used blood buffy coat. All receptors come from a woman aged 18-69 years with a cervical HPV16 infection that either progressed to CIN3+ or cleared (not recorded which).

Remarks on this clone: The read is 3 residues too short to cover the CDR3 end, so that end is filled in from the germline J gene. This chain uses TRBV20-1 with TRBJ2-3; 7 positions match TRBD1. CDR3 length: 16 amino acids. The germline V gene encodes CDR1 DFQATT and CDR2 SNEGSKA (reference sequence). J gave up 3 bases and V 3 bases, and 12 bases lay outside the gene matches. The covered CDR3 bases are TGCAGTGCTAGGGCTCCAACAGGGGTATGGACAGATACG. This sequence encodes CSARAPTGVWTDT. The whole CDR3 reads CSARAPTGVWTDTQYF.

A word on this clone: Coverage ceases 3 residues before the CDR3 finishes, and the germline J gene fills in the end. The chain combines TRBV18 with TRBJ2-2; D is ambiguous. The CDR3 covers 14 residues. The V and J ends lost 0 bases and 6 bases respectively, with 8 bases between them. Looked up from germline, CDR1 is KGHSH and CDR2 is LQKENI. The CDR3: CASSPPSSPGELFF. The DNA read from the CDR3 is TGTGCCAGCTCACCACCGTCTTCCCCCGGGGAG.

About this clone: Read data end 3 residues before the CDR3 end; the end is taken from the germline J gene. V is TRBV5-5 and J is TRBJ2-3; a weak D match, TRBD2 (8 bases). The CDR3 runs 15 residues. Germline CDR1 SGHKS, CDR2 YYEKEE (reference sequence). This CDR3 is CASSHPQGRGETQYF. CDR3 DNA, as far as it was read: TGTGCCAGCAGCCACCCACAGGGGCGGGGGGAGACG.

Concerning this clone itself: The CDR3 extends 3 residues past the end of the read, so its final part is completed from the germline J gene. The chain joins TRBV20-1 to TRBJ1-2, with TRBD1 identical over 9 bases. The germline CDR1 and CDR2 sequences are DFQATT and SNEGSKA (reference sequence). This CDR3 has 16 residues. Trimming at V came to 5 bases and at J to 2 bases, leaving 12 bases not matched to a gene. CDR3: CSAETGQGMENYGYTF. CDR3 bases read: TGCAGTGCTGAGACGGGACAGGGAATGGAAAACTATGGC.

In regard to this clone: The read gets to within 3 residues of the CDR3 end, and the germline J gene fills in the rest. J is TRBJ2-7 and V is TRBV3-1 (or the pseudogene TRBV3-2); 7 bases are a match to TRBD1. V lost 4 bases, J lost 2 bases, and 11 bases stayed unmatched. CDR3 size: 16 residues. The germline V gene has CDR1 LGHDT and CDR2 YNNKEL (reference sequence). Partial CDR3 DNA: TGTGCCAGCAGCCGGGGACAGCCCGGGGATACCTACGAG. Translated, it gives CASSRGQPGDTYE. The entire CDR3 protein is CASSRGQPGDTYEQYF.

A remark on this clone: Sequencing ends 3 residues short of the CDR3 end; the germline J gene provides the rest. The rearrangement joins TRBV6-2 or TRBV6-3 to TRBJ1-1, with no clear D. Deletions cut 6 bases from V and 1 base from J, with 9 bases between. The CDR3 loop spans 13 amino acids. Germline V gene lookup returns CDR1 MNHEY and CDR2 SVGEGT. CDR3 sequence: CASSPVQNTEAFF. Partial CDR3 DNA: TGTGCCAGCAGCCCGGTCCAGAACACTGAA.

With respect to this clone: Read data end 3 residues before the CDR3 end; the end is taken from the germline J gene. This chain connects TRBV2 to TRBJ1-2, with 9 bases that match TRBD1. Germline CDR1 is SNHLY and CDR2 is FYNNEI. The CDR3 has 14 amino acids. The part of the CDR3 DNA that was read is TGTGCCAGCATGGGGGACAGGGTTTCGAATGAC. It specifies CASMGDRVSND. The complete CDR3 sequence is CASMGDRVSNDYTF.

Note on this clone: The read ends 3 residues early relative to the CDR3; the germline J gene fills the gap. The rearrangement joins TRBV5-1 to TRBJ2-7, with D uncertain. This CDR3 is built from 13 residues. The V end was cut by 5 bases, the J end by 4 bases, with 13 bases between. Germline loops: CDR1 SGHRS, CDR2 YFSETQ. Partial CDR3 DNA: TGCGCCAGCAGTCCACTTCCTTTTTACGAG. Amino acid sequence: CASSPLPFYE. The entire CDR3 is CASSPLPFYEQYF.

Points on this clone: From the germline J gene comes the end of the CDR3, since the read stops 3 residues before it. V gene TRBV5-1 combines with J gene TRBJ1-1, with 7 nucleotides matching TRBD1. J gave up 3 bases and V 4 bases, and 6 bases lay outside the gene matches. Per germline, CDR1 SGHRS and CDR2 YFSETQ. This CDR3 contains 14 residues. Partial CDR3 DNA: TGCGCCAGCAGCGGGGGTGACAGGGACACTGAA. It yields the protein CASSGGDRDTE. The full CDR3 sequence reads CASSGGDRDTEAFF.

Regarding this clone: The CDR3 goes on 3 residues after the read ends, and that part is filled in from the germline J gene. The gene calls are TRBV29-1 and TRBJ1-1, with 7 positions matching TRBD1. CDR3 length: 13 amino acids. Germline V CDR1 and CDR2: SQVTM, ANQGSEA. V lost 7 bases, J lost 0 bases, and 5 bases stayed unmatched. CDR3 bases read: TGCAGCGCCGAGACAGGGATGAACACTGAA. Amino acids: CSAETGMNTE. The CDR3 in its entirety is CSAETGMNTEAFF.

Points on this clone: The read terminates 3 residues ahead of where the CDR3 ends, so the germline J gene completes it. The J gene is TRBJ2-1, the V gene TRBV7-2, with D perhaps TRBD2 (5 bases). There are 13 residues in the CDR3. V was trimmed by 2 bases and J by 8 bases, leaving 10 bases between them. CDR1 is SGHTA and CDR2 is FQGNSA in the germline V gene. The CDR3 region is CASSLLAEDEQFF. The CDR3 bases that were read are TGTGCCAGCAGCTTACTGGCGGAGGATGAG.

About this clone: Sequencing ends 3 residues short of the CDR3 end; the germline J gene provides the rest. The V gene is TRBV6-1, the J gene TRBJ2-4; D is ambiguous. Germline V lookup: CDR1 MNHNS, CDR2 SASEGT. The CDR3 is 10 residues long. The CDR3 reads CASSGDGQYF. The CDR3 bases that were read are TGTGCCAGCAGTGGCGATGGT.

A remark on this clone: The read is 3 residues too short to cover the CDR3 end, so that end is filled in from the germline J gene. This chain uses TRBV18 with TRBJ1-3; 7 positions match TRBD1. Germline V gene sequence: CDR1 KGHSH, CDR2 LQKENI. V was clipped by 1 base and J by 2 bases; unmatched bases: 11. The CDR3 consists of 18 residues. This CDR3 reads CASSPLSRGRYAGNTIYF. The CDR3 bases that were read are TGTGCCAGCTCACCACTTTCCAGGGGGAGGTACGCTGGAAACACC.

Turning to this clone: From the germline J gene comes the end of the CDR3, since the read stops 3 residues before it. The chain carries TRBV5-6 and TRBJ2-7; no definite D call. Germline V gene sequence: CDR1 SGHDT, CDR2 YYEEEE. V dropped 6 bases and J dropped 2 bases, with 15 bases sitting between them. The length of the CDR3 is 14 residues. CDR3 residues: CASTTPLRAYEQYF. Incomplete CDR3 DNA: TGTGCCAGCACCACCCCCCTTAGGGCCTACGAG. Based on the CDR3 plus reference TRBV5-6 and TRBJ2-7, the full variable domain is DAGVTQSPTHLIKTRGQQVTLRCSPKSGHDTVSWYQQALGQGPQFIFQYYEEEERQRGNFPDRFSGHQFPNYSSELNVNALLLGDSALYLCASTTPLRAYEQYFGPGTRLTVT.

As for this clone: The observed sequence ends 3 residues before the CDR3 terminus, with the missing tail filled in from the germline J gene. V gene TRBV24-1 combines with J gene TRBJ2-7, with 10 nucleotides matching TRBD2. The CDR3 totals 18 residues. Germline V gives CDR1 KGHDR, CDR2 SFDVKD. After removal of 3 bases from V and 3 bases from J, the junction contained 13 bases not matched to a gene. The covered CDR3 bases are TGTGCCACCAGTGATCCCGGGACTAGCGTTCCTAGACGCTACGAG. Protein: CATSDPGTSVPRRYE. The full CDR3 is CATSDPGTSVPRRYEQYF.

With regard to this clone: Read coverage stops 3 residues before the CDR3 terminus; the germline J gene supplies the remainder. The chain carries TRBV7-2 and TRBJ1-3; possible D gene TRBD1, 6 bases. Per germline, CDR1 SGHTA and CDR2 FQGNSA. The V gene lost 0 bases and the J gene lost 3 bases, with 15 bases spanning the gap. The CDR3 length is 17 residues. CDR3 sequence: CASSLAAGDQYGNTIYF. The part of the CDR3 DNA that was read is TGTGCCAGCAGCTTAGCGGCAGGGGATCAGTATGGAAACACC.

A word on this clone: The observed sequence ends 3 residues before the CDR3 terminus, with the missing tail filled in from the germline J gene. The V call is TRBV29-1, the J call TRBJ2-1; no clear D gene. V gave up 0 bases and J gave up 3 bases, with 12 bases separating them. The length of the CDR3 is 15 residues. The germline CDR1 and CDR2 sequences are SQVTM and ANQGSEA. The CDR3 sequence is CSVEDRRKNYNEQFF. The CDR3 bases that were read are TGCAGCGTTGAAGACAGGAGAAAGAACTACAATGAG.

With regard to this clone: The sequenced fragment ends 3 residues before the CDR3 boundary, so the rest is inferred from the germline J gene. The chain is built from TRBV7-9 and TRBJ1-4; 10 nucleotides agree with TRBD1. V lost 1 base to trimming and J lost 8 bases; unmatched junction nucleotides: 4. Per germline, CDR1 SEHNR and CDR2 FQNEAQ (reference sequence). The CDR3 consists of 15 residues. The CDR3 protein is CASSLGTGGEEKLFF. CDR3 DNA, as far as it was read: TGTGCCAGCAGCTTAGGGACAGGGGGAGAGGAAAAA.

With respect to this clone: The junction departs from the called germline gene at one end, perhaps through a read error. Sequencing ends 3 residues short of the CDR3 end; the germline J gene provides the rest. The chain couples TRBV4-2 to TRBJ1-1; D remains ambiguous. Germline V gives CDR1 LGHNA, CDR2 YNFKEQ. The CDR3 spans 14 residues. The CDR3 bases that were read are TGCGCCAGCTCCTCAACTTTTATGAACACTGAA. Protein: CASSSTFMNTE. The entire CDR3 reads CASSSTFMNTEAFF.

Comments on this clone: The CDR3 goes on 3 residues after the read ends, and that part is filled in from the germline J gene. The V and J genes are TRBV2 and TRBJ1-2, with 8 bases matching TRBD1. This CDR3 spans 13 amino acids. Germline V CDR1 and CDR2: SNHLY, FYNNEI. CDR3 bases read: TGTGCCAGCAGTTTTACAGGGGGGTACGAC. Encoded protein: CASSFTGGYD. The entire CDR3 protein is CASSFTGGYDYTF.